This T cell receptor (beta chain) was captured in a study of Graves' ophthalmopathy and Graves' hyperthyroidism. Overall study results and limits: Among expanded thyroid clonotypes above 0.001 frequency, most also occurred in blood. Sensitivity reached roughly 88% and specificity about 80% for a 13-signature model separating ophthalmopathy from stable hyperthyroidism. It was with around 70% sensitivity and about 72% specificity that the model predicted ophthalmopathy progression.

The ends lost 6 bases at V and 4 bases at J; junction bases unmatched: 7. Germline CDR1 and CDR2: SGHTA and FQGNSA. This CDR3 contains 14 residues. At least ten counts were recorded for this clonotype. Its antigen is unknown. From RNA, the CDR3 regions of TCR beta chains were amplified and sequenced. Second-round multiplex PCR came after a first-round RT-PCR that employed HTBI primers. From the multiplex PCR reads, TCRdb called clonotypes with MiXCR, one entry per CDR3 protein. The sample holds approximately 540,000 distinct CDR3 sequences, under 45% seen once. It was on clinical symptoms, serum thyroxine, TRAb, thyroid ultrasound and orbital computed tomography that diagnosis relied.

The TCR sequence derives from an adult man with Graves' hyperthyroidism. J is TRBJ2-5 and V is TRBV7-2; 8 bases are shared with TRBD1. Sequenced input: peripheral blood or thyroid tissue (not recorded which). CDR3 in amino acids: CASRRDRGSETQYF. The CDR3 DNA reads TGTGCCAGCAGACGCGACAGGGGATCAGAGACCCAGTACTTC. The full variable domain, with the rest looked up from reference TRBV7-2 and TRBJ2-5, is GAGVSQSPSNKVTEKGKDVELRCDPISGHTALYWYRQSLGQGLEFLIYFQGNSAPDKSGLPSDRFSAERTGGSVSTLTIQRTQQEDSAVYLCASRRDRGSETQYFGPGTRLLVL.